These T cell receptor beta chains were read from a single sample in a study of human T cells and chemical hapten exposure. TCRdb reprocessed the RACE reads via MiXCR and lists one record per CDR3 protein. The sample shows fewer than 400,000 distinct CDR3 sequences, 5.5% to 8% of them seen only once. The starting material was whole blood, obtained in connection with sensitization to the hapten diphenylcyclopropenone (DPC). These TCRs come from a woman between 18 and 29 years old with alopecia areata. Some clones in this sample may be carry-over from other donors' samples. Both conserved end residues are part of each CDR3. A D gene is named only where the DNA matches it firmly. Expanded clones are given a class, and other clones once, few, many or no size at all.

d_call	v_call	clone_size	j_call	cdr3_nt	cdr3_aa
.	TRBV2	few	TRBJ1-6	TGTGCCAGCAGTGAGTTGGGTGAAGCGAGCTCCTATAATTCACCCCTCCACTTT	CASSELGEASSYNSPLHF
.	TRBV7-6	many	TRBJ2-7	TGTGCCAGCAGCTTAGGGGACAAGGCCCAGTACGAGCAGTACTTC	CASSLGDKAQYEQYF
.	TRBV4-1	few	TRBJ1-3	TGCGCCAGCAGCCAAGAAGGGCTGGGCTCCTCTGGAAACACCATATATTTT	CASSQEGLGSSGNTIYF
TRBD2	TRBV12-3/TRBV12-4	many	TRBJ2-2	TGTGCCAGCAGCCCTCACGGGGGGGCTGTCGGGGAGCTGTTTTTT	CASSPHGGAVGELFF
.	TRBV7-9	.	TRBJ2-7	TGTGCCAGCAGCTTAGTAGCGGACTACGAGCAGTACTTC	CASSLVADYEQYF
.	TRBV9	.	TRBJ2-3	TGTGCCAGCAGCGTTGAGATGTCTTGGGCGGGCGATACGCAGTATTTT	CASSVEMSWAGDTQYF
.	TRBV20-1	.	TRBJ2-7	TGCAGTACCCGTGGGCAGGGAAGCTCCTACGAGCAGTACTTC	CSTRGQGSSYEQYF
TRBD1	TRBV6-5	.	TRBJ2-1	TGTGCCAGCAGTCGGGACAGGCCCTACAATGAGCAGTTCTTC	CASSRDRPYNEQFF
.	TRBV7-8	few	TRBJ1-5	TGTGCCAGCAGCCGACCGATTAATAGCAATCAGCCCCAGCATTTT	CASSRPINSNQPQHF
.	TRBV7-2	few	TRBJ2-3	TGTGCCAGCAGCTTCAGGGTCACAGATACGCAGTATTTT	CASSFRVTDTQYF
.	TRBV3-1	many	TRBJ1-2	TGTGCCAGCAGTTCCGGACAGCCCTACTATGGCTACACCTTC	CASSSGQPYYGYTF
.	TRBV6-1	.	TRBJ1-6	TGTGCCAGCAGTCTCTCGGCCTCTTCACCCCTCCACTTT	CASSLSASSPLHF
TRBD2	TRBV4-2	few	TRBJ2-3	TGTGCCAGCAGCCGGGCCAGCGGGGGGGCCGATCCGCAGTATTTT	CASSRASGGADPQYF
.	TRBV7-9	few	TRBJ1-1	TGTGCCAGCAGCTGGAGAACTGAAGCTTTCTTT	CASSWRTEAFF
TRBD1	TRBV18	many	TRBJ2-1	TGTGCCAGCTCATCAGGACAGGGAGTTAATGAGCAGTTCTTC	CASSSGQGVNEQFF
.	TRBV6-6	.	TRBJ1-6	TGTGCCAGCAGTTACTCCGGACAGAGGGGGGATTCACCCCTCCACTTT	CASSYSGQRGDSPLHF
TRBD1	TRBV28	few	TRBJ2-1	TGTGCCAGCAGTTTAACCGGGACAGGAACCAATGAGCAGTTCTTC	CASSLTGTGTNEQFF
TRBD1	TRBV27	.	TRBJ2-3	TGTGCCAGCAGAAGATGGGACAGGAGCACAGATACGCAGTATTTT	CASRRWDRSTDTQYF
.	TRBV28	few	TRBJ1-1	TGTGCCAGCAGTTTTGGGCGTTACACTGAAGCTTTCTTT	CASSFGRYTEAFF
.	TRBV4-3	many	TRBJ2-3	TGCGCCAGCAGCCAAGATCCCGGGGGTTCGGGGAGAGATACGCAGTATTTT	CASSQDPGGSGRDTQYF
.	TRBV6-5	many	TRBJ2-3	TGTGCCAGCAGCCCCCGCCCAGATACGCAGTATTTT	CASSPRPDTQYF
TRBD2	TRBV6-5	.	TRBJ2-1	TGTGCCAGCAGTTACGGGGAGGGACTGGGTGAGCAGTTCTTC	CASSYGEGLGEQFF
.	TRBV11-2	few	TRBJ1-1	TGTGCCAGCAGCCCTTCTGACAGGCTAAACACTGAAGCTTTCTTT	CASSPSDRLNTEAFF
.	TRBV14	few	TRBJ2-3	TGTGCCAGCAGCCACCCTAAGGGGACCGTCACAGATACGCAGTATTTT	CASSHPKGTVTDTQYF